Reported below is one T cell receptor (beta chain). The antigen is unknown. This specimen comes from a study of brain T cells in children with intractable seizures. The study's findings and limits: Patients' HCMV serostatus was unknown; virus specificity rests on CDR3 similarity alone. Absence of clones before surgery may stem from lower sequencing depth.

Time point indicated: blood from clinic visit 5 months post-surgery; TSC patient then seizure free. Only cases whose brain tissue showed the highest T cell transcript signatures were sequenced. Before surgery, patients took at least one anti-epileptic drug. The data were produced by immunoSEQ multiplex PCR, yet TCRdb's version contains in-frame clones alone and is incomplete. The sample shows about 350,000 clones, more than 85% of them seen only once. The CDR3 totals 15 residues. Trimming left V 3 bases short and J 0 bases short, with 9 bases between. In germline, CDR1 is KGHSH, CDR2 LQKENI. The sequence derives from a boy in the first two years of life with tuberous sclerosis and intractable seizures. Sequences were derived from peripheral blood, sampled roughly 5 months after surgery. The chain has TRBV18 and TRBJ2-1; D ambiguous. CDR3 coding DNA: TGTGCCAGCTCACCGGGGTCGAGCTCCTACAATGAGCAGTTCTTC. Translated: CASSPGSSSYNEQFF. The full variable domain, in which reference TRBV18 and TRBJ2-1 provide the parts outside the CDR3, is NAGVMQNPRHLVRRRGQEARLRCSPMKGHSHVYWYRQLPEEGLKFMVYLQKENIIDESGMPKERFSAEFPKEGPSILRIQQVVRGDSAAYFCASSPGSSSYNEQFFGPGTRLTVL.